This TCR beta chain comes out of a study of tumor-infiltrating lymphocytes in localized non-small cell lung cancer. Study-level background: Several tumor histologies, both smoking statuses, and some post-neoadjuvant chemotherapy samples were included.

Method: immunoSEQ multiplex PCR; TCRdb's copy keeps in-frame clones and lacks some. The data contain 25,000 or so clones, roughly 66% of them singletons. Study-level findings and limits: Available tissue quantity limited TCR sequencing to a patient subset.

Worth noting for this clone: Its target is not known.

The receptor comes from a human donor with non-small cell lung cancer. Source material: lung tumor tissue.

CDR3: CAWSVLKGYSPLHF. For the CDR3, the DNA is TGTGCCTGGAGTGTACTAAAGGGGTACTCACCCCTCCACTTT. The genes are TRBV30 and TRBJ1-6; TRBD1 might be the D (5 bases). The CDR3 runs to 14 residues. In germline, CDR1 is GTSNPN, CDR2 SVGIG (reference sequence). V was shortened by 0 bases and J by 10 bases, with 13 bases between the two germline ends.